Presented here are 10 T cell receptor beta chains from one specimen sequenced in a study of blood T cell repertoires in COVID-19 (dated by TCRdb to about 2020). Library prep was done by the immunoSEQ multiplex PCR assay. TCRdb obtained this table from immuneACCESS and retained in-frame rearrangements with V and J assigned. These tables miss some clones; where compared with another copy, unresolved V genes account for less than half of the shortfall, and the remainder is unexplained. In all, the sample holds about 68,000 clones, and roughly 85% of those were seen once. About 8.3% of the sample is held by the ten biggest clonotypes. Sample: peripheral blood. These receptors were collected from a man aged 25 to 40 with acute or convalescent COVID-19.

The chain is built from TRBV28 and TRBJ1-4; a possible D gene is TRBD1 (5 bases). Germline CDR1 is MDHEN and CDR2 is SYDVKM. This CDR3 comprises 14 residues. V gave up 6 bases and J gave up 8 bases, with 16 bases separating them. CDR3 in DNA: TGTGCCAGCAGCCGAGGTGGGGCAGGCGAAAAACTGTTTTTT. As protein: CASSRGGAGEKLFF.

CDR3 coding DNA: TGTGCCATCAGCTCGCGGGCTAGCGGGGACTCCTACGAGCAGTACTTC. Its protein is CAISSRASGDSYEQYF. J is TRBJ2-7 and V is TRBV10-3; 9 nucleotides line up with TRBD2. The germline V gene has CDR1 ENHRY and CDR2 SYGVKD. This CDR3 is built from 16 residues. The junction had 9 bases not matched to a gene; V was cut back by 6 bases and J by 0 bases.

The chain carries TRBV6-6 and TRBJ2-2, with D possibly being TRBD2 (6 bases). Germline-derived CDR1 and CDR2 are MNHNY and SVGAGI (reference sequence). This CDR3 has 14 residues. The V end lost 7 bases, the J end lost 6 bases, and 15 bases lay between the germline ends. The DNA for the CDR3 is TGTGCCAGCACCTATACTAGCTTCCCCGGGGAGCTGTTTTTT. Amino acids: CASTYTSFPGELFF.

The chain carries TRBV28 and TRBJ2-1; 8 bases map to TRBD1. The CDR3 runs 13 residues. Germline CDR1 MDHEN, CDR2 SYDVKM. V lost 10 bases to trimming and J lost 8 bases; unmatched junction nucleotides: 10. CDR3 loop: CATAGTGLDEQFF. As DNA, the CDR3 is TGTGCCACCGCCGGGACAGGCTTAGATGAGCAGTTCTTC. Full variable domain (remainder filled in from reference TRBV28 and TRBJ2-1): DVKVTQSSRYLVKRTGEKVFLECVQDMDHENMFWYRQDPGLGLRLIYFSYDVKMKEKGDIPEGYSVSREKKERFSLILESASTNQTSMYLCATAGTGLDEQFFGPGTRLTVL.

In nucleotides, the CDR3 is TGTGCCAGCAGCTCTCAGGGGGCGGGGACTGAAGCTTTCTTT. It encodes CASSSQGAGTEAFF. The chain links TRBV7-2 to TRBJ1-1; TRBD1 agrees at 8 bases. CDR1 SGHTA and CDR2 FQGNSA come from the germline V gene. The J segment lost 5 bases and the V segment lost 4 bases, leaving 6 bases of the junction unmatched. This CDR3 is 14 amino acids long.

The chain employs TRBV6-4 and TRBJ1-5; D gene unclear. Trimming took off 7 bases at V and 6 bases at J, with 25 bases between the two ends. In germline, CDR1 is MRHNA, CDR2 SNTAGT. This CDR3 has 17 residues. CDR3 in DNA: TGTGCCAGCATAAATTTTTCGAGGTCGGGTAGTTCTCAGCCCCAGCATTTT. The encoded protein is CASINFSRSGSSQPQHF.

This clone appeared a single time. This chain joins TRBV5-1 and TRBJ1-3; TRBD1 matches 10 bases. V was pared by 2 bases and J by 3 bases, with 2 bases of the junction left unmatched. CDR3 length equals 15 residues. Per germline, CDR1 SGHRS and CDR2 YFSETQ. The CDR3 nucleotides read TGCGCCAGCAGCTTAGACAGGGGGCTTGGAAACACCATATATTTT. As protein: CASSLDRGLGNTIYF.

CDR3 DNA sequence: TGTGCCAGCAGCCTTGAGGTGAATGAGCAGTTCTTC. This sequence encodes CASSLEVNEQFF. J is TRBJ2-1 and V is TRBV7-2, with no clear D. V gave up 5 bases and J gave up 7 bases, with 9 bases separating them. CDR1 is SGHTA, CDR2 FQGNSA, per germline. The CDR3 consists of 12 residues.

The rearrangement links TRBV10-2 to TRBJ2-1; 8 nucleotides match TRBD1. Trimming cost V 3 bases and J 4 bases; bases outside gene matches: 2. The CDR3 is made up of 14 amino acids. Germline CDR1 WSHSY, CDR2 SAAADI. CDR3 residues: CASSDRGLYNEQFF. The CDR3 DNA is TGCGCCAGCAGTGACAGGGGGCTATACAATGAGCAGTTCTTC.

The CDR3 bases are TGTGCCAGTAGTCCCCTCACTAGCGGGAGGGCCGATACGCAGTATTTT. Translated: CASSPLTSGRADTQYF. V gene TRBV19 combines with J gene TRBJ2-3; 13 bases are shared with TRBD2. The CDR3 consists of 16 residues. CDR1 and CDR2 (germline): LNHDA, SQIVND (reference sequence). The V segment lost 5 bases and the J segment 6 bases; nucleotides outside the gene matches: 8.